The rows below give T cell receptor beta chains drawn from one sample of a study of T cell changes during pregnancy in multiple sclerosis. Some clones are missing from TCRdb's copy, which holds only in-frame ones; the method was immunoSEQ multiplex PCR. Of 38,000 or so clones in the sample, less than 95% are singletons; the top ten hold around 0.4%. The source material was CD4+ T cells from peripheral blood mononuclear cells, sampled in the second trimester of pregnancy. These receptors all come from a female donor with multiple sclerosis, enrolled in a pregnancy study. Both conserved end residues are part of each CDR3. D genes are given only for firm matches. Rows may omit the clone size; those that give it use once, few, many or a size class.

TRBV7-2,.,.,TRBJ2-1,CASSMAGSSYNEQFF,TGTGCCAGCAGCATGGCGGGGAGCTCCTACAATGAGCAGTTCTTC
TRBV7-9,TRBD2,.,TRBJ2-7,CASSLARGSSYEQYF,TGTGCCAGCAGCTTAGCGCGGGGGAGCTCCTACGAGCAGTACTTC
TRBV5-1,TRBD1,.,TRBJ2-7,CASSLTGAEQYF,TGCGCCAGCAGCTTGACAGGGGCCGAGCAGTACTTC
TRBV13,TRBD1,.,TRBJ1-2,CASNQAGQGDYGYTF,TGTGCCAGCAACCAAGCGGGACAGGGTGACTATGGCTACACCTTC
TRBV7-3,.,.,TRBJ2-2,CASSSAGQSNTGELFF,TGTGCCAGCAGCTCCGCGGGGCAGTCGAACACCGGGGAGCTGTTTTTT
TRBV7-3,.,.,TRBJ1-1,CASSLIGGAHTEAFF,TGTGCCAGCAGCTTAATTGGAGGGGCACACACTGAAGCTTTCTTT
TRBV7-3,.,.,TRBJ2-1,CASSRGLSNEQFF,TGTGCCAGCAGCCGGGGACTTTCCAATGAGCAGTTCTTC
TRBV18,TRBD1,.,TRBJ1-2,CASSPDRNNYGYTF,TGTGCCAGCTCACCGGACAGGAATAACTATGGCTACACCTTC
TRBV4-2,.,.,TRBJ2-1,CASSLTGSTSYNEQFF,TGTGCCAGCAGCCTAACCGGGAGTACAAGCTACAATGAGCAGTTCTTC
TRBV2,.,once,TRBJ2-1,CASRPLASASNEQFF,TGTGCCAGCAGGCCTCTAGCTTCAGCCTCGAATGAGCAGTTCTTC
TRBV14,.,.,TRBJ1-2,CASSQDPRAAAGYGYTF,TGTGCCAGCAGCCAAGATCCGCGGGCAGCGGCGGGCTATGGCTACACCTTC
TRBV6-5,TRBD1,.,TRBJ2-7,CASSYPQGQPDREQYF,TGTGCCAGCAGTTACCCACAGGGACAGCCTGACAGGGAGCAGTACTTC
TRBV5-1,TRBD2,.,TRBJ2-5,CASSSTSGRETQYF,TGCGCCAGCAGCAGTACTAGCGGGAGGGAGACCCAGTACTTC
TRBV5-1,.,.,TRBJ2-2,CASSLRGDNSGELFF,TGCGCCAGCAGCTTGCGGGGGGACAATTCGGGGGAGCTGTTTTTT
TRBV15,.,.,TRBJ2-7,CATSRDQRPYRVDYEQYF,TGTGCCACCAGCAGAGATCAGCGCCCTTACAGGGTTGACTACGAGCAGTACTTC
TRBV25-1,.,.,TRBJ2-5,CASSSAGHYQETQYF,TGTGCCAGCTCCTCGGCAGGGCACTACCAAGAGACCCAGTACTTC
TRBV18,.,.,TRBJ2-7,CASSPPGGLPYSYEQYF,TGTGCCAGCTCACCCCCCGGGGGACTTCCGTACTCCTACGAGCAGTACTTC
TRBV5-8,.,.,TRBJ2-6,CASSPGSGANVLTF,TGTGCCAGCAGCCCGGGATCTGGGGCCAACGTCCTGACTTTC
TRBV7-9,.,.,TRBJ1-5,CASSPGGSNQPQHF,TGTGCCAGCAGCCCGGGGGGCAGCAATCAGCCCCAGCATTTT
TRBV27,TRBD1,.,TRBJ2-3,CASTDRGGTDTQYF,TGTGCCAGCACGGACAGGGGAGGCACAGATACGCAGTATTTT
TRBV6-6,.,.,TRBJ2-7,CASSPLASSYEQYF,TGTGCCAGCAGCCCCCTGGCTAGCAGCTACGAGCAGTACTTC
TRBV5-1,.,.,TRBJ2-5,CASSPRPGQETQYF,TGCGCCAGCAGCCCGCGCCCGGGACAAGAGACCCAGTACTTC
TRBV6-1,.,.,TRBJ2-7,CASMRSQGPYEQYF,TGTGCCAGCATGAGGTCACAGGGTCCCTACGAGCAGTACTTC
TRBV4-2,.,few,TRBJ1-4,CASSQDPRNEKLFF,TGTGCCAGCAGCCAAGATCCCCGTAATGAAAAACTGTTTTTT
TRBV5-1,.,.,TRBJ2-7,CASSLVVGAEQYF,TGCGCCAGCAGCTTGGTGGTGGGGGCCGAGCAGTACTTC
TRBV10-3,TRBD1,.,TRBJ1-1,CAINSMGQTNTEAFF,TGTGCCATCAACTCGATGGGACAGACAAACACTGAAGCTTTCTTT
TRBV11-2,TRBD2,.,TRBJ2-2,CASSLDGGGTGELFF,TGTGCCAGCAGCTTAGATGGCGGGGGCACCGGGGAGCTGTTTTTT
TRBV5-4,.,.,TRBJ2-1,CASSPARVLYNEQFF,TGTGCCAGCAGCCCGGCGAGGGTACTCTACAATGAGCAGTTCTTC
TRBV28,.,.,TRBJ2-2,CASSVGGANTGELFF,TGTGCCAGCAGCGTAGGAGGAGCGAACACCGGGGAGCTGTTTTTT
TRBV7-3,.,.,TRBJ2-2,CASQRVSTGELFF,TGTGCCAGCCAGCGCGTATCCACCGGGGAGCTGTTTTTT
TRBV4-3,.,.,TRBJ1-2,CASSQDRFSGAFYGYTF,TGCGCCAGCAGCCAAGATCGTTTTTCTGGGGCCTTCTATGGCTACACCTTC
TRBV7-3,TRBD2,.,TRBJ2-2,CASSQGLAGTGELFF,TGTGCCAGCAGCCAGGGACTAGCGGGTACCGGGGAGCTGTTTTTT
TRBV19,.,.,TRBJ2-3,CASTPDTTGNTQYF,TGTGCCAGTACTCCTGACACCACAGGGAATACGCAGTATTTT
TRBV27,.,.,TRBJ2-7,CASSLYPRAGVYEQYF,TGTGCCAGCAGTTTATATCCCCGGGCAGGGGTCTACGAGCAGTACTTC
TRBV9,.,once,TRBJ2-5,CASSVGVGAETQYF,TGTGCCAGCAGCGTAGGGGTGGGAGCAGAGACCCAGTACTTC
TRBV11-2,.,.,TRBJ1-2,CASSPTGDYGYTF,TGTGCCAGCAGCCCGACGGGGGACTATGGCTACACCTTC
TRBV5-1,TRBD2,once,TRBJ2-1,CASSAQGLAYNEQFF,TGCGCCAGCAGCGCCCAGGGACTAGCTTACAATGAGCAGTTCTTC
TRBV25-1,.,.,TRBJ2-2,CASSEAGTHTGELFF,TGTGCCAGCAGTGAAGCGGGAACACACACCGGGGAGCTGTTTTTT
TRBV4-3,.,.,TRBJ1-6,CASSQRAPGGANNSPLHF,TGCGCCAGCAGCCAAAGGGCTCCGGGGGGGGCGAATAATTCACCCCTCCACTTT
TRBV11-3,TRBD2,.,TRBJ2-1,CASSSSGHNEQFF,TGTGCCAGCAGCTCTAGCGGGCACAATGAGCAGTTCTTC
TRBV10-3,TRBD2,.,TRBJ2-7,CAISVGSGGTYEQYF,TGTGCCATCAGTGTGGGGAGCGGGGGGACCTACGAGCAGTACTTC
TRBV11-2,.,.,TRBJ2-4,CASSLGVRDLNIQYF,TGTGCCAGCAGCTTAGGCGTCCGGGACTTAAACATTCAGTACTTC
TRBV11-2,TRBD2,.,TRBJ2-7,CASSSRIAGGSYEQYF,TGTGCCAGCAGCTCCCGGATAGCGGGAGGTTCCTACGAGCAGTACTTC
TRBV7-8,TRBD1,once,TRBJ2-2,CASSLEYRGNTGELFF,TGTGCCAGCAGCTTAGAATACAGGGGGAACACCGGGGAGCTGTTTTTT
TRBV5-4,TRBD2,once,TRBJ2-7,CASSLGLASIDEQYF,TGTGCCAGCAGCTTAGGACTAGCGTCAATCGACGAGCAGTACTTC
TRBV19,TRBD1,.,TRBJ2-5,CASSMVRTGGKETQYF,TGTGCCAGTAGTATGGTCAGGACAGGGGGGAAAGAGACCCAGTACTTC
TRBV6-1,TRBD1,.,TRBJ1-5,CASSWTGGIDQPQHF,TGTGCCAGCAGCTGGACAGGGGGCATCGATCAGCCCCAGCATTTT
TRBV29-1,.,.,TRBJ2-2,CSVDRQTGELFF,TGCAGCGTTGATAGACAGACCGGGGAGCTGTTTTTT
TRBV6-6,TRBD1,.,TRBJ1-6,CASRTQGPYNSPLHF,TGTGCCAGCAGGACACAGGGGCCCTATAATTCACCCCTCCACTTT
TRBV5-1,.,.,TRBJ1-5,CASSLWGGNQPQHF,TGCGCCAGCAGCTTGTGGGGGGGTAATCAGCCCCAGCATTTT
TRBV4-3,.,once,TRBJ2-1,CASSQGMGNYNEQFF,TGCGCCAGCAGCCAAGGGATGGGCAACTACAATGAGCAGTTCTTC